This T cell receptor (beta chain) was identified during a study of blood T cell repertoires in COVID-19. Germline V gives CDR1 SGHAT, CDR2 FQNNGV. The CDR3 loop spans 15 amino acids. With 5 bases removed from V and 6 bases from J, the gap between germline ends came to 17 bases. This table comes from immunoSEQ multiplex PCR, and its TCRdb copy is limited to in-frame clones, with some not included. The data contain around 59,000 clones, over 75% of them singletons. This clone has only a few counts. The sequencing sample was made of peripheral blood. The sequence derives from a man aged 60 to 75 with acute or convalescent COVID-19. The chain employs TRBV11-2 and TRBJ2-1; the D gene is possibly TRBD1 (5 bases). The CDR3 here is CASSTDNGWANEQFF. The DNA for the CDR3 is TGTGCCAGCAGCACGGACAACGGTTGGGCCAATGAGCAGTTCTTC.